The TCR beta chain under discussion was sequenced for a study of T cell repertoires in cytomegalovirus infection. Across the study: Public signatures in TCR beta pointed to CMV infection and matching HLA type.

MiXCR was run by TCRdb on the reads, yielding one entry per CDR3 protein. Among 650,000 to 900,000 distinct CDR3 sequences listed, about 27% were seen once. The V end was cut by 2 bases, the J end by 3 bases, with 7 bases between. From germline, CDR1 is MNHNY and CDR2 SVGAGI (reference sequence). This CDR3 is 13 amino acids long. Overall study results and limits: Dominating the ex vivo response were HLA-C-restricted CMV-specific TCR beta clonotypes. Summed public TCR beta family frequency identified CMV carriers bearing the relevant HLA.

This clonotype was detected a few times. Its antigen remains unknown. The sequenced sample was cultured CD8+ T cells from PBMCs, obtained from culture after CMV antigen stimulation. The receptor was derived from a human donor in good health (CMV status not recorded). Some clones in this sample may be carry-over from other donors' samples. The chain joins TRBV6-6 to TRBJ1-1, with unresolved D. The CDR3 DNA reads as TGTGCCAGCAGTTACGCGTTGGACACTGAAGCTTTCTTT. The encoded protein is CASSYALDTEAFF.